These 14 T cell receptor beta chains originate from one sample sequenced in a study of shared clonotypes between healthy human individuals. The repertoire was sequenced with immunoSEQ multiplex PCR; TCRdb's copy has only in-frame clones and lacks some. The data show over a million clones, more than 65% seen once. Sequenced input: memory CD4+ T cells sorted from blood. The subset here: CD45RA-negative fraction. The receptors shown here come from a man aged 18 to 29 in good health.

This clone was seen more than once but under ten times. J is TRBJ1-3 and V is TRBV7-8; 7 bases map to TRBD1. Losses at the gene ends were 6 bases for V and 0 bases for J; bases not matched to a gene: 8. The CDR3 loop spans 16 amino acids. The germline CDR1 and CDR2 sequences are SGHVS and FQNEAQ. CDR3 amino acids: CASRGRPGGSGNTIYF. CDR3 DNA sequence: TGTGCCAGCAGAGGACGCCCAGGGGGCTCTGGAAACACCATATATTTT.

DNA of the CDR3: TGTGCCAGCAGCCACGCTAGACAGGGAGGCTTTTTAAATTCACCCCTCCACTTT. Its protein product is CASSHARQGGFLNSPLHF. V and J are TRBV11-2 and TRBJ1-6; 7 nucleotides align to TRBD1. After removal of 5 bases from V and 7 bases from J, the junction contained 17 bases not matched to a gene. The germline gives CDR1 SGHAT, CDR2 FQNNGV. The CDR3 loop spans 18 amino acids.

The chain combines TRBV4-3 with TRBJ2-1, with no clear D. In germline, CDR1 is LGHNA, CDR2 YSLEER. V was trimmed by 5 bases and J by 0 bases, leaving 14 bases between them. CDR3 length equals 16 residues. The CDR3 bases are TGCGCCAGCAGCAAGAAACAGACGAGCTCCTACAATGAGCAGTTCTTC. Translated: CASSKKQTSSYNEQFF.

The chain carries TRBV10-3 and TRBJ1-5; TRBD1 might be the D (6 bases). The V gene's germline CDR1 is ENHRY and CDR2 SYGVKD. The CDR3 covers 15 residues. V was cut by 4 bases and J by 0 bases, with 10 bases left in between. The CDR3 reads CAISVTGDSNQPQHF. The CDR3 nucleotides read TGTGCCATCAGTGTGACAGGAGATAGCAATCAGCCCCAGCATTTT.

This clone was observed a single time. Other nucleotide sequences in the sample specify the same CDR3. V usage is TRBV18 and J usage is TRBJ2-7, with TRBD1 as a possible D gene (6 bases). Germline-derived CDR1 and CDR2 are KGHSH and LQKENI. This CDR3 contains 14 residues. Deletions cut 5 bases from V and 0 bases from J, with 11 bases between. As DNA, the CDR3 is TGTGCCAGCTCATTGACAGGAAGCTCCTACGAGCAGTACTTC. Residues: CASSLTGSSYEQYF.

In DNA form, the CDR3 reads TGTGCCAGCAGCAACCGGGACAGGGTCTTTAACGAGCAGTACTTC. This translates into CASSNRDRVFNEQYF. This chain uses TRBV7-6 with TRBJ2-7, with 9 bases that match TRBD1. After removal of 5 bases from V and 5 bases from J, the junction contained 10 bases not matched to a gene. The CDR3 has 15 amino acids. From germline, CDR1 is SGHVS and CDR2 FNYEAQ.

This clone was seen once. The gene calls are TRBV5-1 and TRBJ2-1, with a possible D match to TRBD2 (6 bases). The CDR3 extends over 16 amino acids. The germline V gene encodes CDR1 SGHRS and CDR2 YFSETQ. V lost 5 bases and J 4 bases, leaving 19 bases between the germline ends. The CDR3 protein is CASSPSAGLGYNEQFF. The DNA for the CDR3 is TGCGCCAGCAGTCCATCCGCGGGGTTGGGATACAATGAGCAGTTCTTC.

This chain connects TRBV11-1 to TRBJ2-7, with D perhaps TRBD2 (6 bases). Trimming pared 5 bases from V and 2 bases from J, leaving 16 bases between. This CDR3 spans 15 amino acids. Germline V gene lookup returns CDR1 SGHAT and CDR2 FQDESV (reference sequence). The CDR3 loop reads CASSPLLGGAYEQYF. The CDR3 DNA follows: TGTGCCAGCAGCCCGTTATTGGGGGGAGCCTACGAGCAGTACTTC.

The chain joins TRBV6-1 to TRBJ1-1, with unresolved D. V was cut by 10 bases and J by 2 bases, with 14 bases left in between. This CDR3 comprises 13 residues. Germline V gives CDR1 MNHNS, CDR2 SASEGT. The CDR3, as DNA: TGTGCCATTGGACGGAACTTAAACACTGAAGCTTTCTTT. Its translation: CAIGRNLNTEAFF.

Only a few counts were recorded for this clone. Distinct nucleotide sequences in the sample also encode this CDR3. The rearrangement uses TRBV2 and TRBJ2-5; D not certain. CDR1 SNHLY and CDR2 FYNNEI come from the germline V gene. The CDR3 sequence is 13 residues long. With 4 bases removed from V and 2 bases from J, the gap between germline ends came to 8 bases. CDR3 in amino acids: CASSVVQQETQYF. For the CDR3, the DNA is TGTGCCAGCAGTGTGGTGCAGCAAGAGACCCAGTACTTC.

The chain links TRBV18 to TRBJ2-5; D could derive from TRBD1 or TRBD2 (7 bases each). From germline, CDR1 is KGHSH and CDR2 LQKENI. The CDR3 has 17 residues. V was shortened by 2 bases and J by 4 bases, with 20 bases between the two germline ends. The CDR3 bases are TGTGCCAGCTCACCAATGACAAAGGGGGCGGGAGCAGAGACCCAGTACTTC. Translation gives CASSPMTKGAGAETQYF.

V is TRBV11-2 and J is TRBJ2-1, with D uncertain. Germline V gene lookup returns CDR1 SGHAT and CDR2 FQNNGV. The CDR3 sequence is 16 residues long. V was pared by 0 bases and J by 4 bases, with 13 bases between. The CDR3 nucleotides are TGTGCCAGCAGCTTAGATGCGGCTGCTAGATACAATGAGCAGTTCTTC. Its protein product is CASSLDAAARYNEQFF.

This chain links TRBV6-5 with TRBJ2-6; D call uncertain. The CDR3 extends over 15 amino acids. The V gene's germline CDR1 is MNHEY and CDR2 SVGAGI. Trimming shortened V by 4 bases and J by 3 bases, and 10 bases separated the two germline ends. The CDR3, as DNA: TGTGCCAGCAGTTTGCTAGGGTATGGGGCCAACGTCCTGACTTTC. Amino acid sequence: CASSLLGYGANVLTF.

A single count supports this clone. J is TRBJ2-5 and V is TRBV25-1, with 7 bases lining up with TRBD2. Germline loops: CDR1 MGHDK, CDR2 SYGVNS. The CDR3 totals 15 residues. The junction had 8 bases not matched to a gene; V was cut back by 3 bases and J by 4 bases. CDR3 sequence: CASSEWVTSRETQYF. CDR3 DNA: TGTGCCAGCAGTGAGTGGGTGACTAGCAGAGAGACCCAGTACTTC.